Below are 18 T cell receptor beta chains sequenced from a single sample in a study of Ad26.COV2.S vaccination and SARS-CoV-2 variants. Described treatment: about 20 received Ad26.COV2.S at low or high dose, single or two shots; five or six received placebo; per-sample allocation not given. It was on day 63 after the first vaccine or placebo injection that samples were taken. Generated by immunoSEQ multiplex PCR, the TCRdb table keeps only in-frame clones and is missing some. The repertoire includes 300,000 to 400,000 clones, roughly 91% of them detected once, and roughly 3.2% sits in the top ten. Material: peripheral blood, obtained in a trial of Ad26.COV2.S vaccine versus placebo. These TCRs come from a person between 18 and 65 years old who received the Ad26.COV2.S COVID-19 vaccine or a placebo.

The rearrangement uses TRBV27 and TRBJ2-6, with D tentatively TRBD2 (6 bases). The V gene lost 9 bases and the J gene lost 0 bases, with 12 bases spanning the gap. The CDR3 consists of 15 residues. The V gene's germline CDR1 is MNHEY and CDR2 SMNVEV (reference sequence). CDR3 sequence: CASGGRLSGANVLTF. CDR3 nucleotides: TGTGCCAGTGGGGGGAGACTCTCTGGGGCCAACGTCCTGACTTTC. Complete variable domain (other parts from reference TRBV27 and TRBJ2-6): EAQVTQNPRYLITVTGKKLTVTCSQNMNHEYMSWYRQDPGLGLRQIYYSMNVEVTDKGDVPEGYKVSRKEKRNFPLILESPSPNQTSLYFCASGGRLSGANVLTFGAGSRLTVL.

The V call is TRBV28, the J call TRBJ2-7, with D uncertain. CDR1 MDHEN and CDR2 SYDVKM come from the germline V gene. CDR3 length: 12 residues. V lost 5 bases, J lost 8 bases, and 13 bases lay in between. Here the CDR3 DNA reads TGTGCCAGCAGTGCCCTCACTATTCAGCAGTACTTC. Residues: CASSALTIQQYF.

CDR3 sequence (DNA): TGCGCCAGCAGCTTGGAGACAGGGGTCTATGGCTACACCTTC. Protein sequence: CASSLETGVYGYTF. The J gene is TRBJ1-2, the V gene TRBV5-1; 8 bases fit TRBD1. V shed 0 bases, J shed 4 bases, and the junction held 2 bases outside the gene matches. The CDR3 is 14 residues long. Germline assignment: CDR1 SGHRS and CDR2 YFSETQ.

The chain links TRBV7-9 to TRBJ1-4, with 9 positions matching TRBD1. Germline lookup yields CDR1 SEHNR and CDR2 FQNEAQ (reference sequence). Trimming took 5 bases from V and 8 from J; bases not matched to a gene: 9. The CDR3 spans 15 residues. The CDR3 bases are TGTGCCAGCAGCCTCGGACAGGGGCAGCGAGAAAAACTGTTTTTT. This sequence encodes CASSLGQGQREKLFF.

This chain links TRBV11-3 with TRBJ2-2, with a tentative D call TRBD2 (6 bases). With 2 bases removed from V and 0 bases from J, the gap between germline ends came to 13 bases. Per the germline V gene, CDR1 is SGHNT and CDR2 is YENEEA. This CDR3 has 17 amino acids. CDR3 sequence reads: CASSLSIERANTGELFF. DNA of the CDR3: TGTGCCAGCAGCTTAAGTATCGAGCGGGCGAACACCGGGGAGCTGTTTTTT. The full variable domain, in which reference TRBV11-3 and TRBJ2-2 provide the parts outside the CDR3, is EAGVVQSPRYKIIEKKQPVAFWCNPISGHNTLYWYLQNLGQGPELLIRYENEEAVDDSQLPKDRFSAERLKGVDSTLKIQPAELGDSAVYLCASSLSIERANTGELFFGEGSRLTVL.

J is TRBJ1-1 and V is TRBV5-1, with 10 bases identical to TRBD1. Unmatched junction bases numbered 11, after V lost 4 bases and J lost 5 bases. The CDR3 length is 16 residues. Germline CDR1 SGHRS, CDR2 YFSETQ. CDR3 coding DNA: TGCGCCAGCAGCGACCGGGACAGGGGTGCATGGACTGAAGCTTTCTTT. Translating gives CASSDRDRGAWTEAFF.

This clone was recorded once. CDR3 loop: CASSPIRDSQSYEQYF. The DNA of the CDR3 is TGTGCCAGCTCACCAATCCGGGACAGTCAATCCTACGAGCAGTACTTC. V gene TRBV18 combines with J gene TRBJ2-7; 7 bases line up with TRBD1. Germline V lookup: CDR1 KGHSH, CDR2 LQKENI. The J segment lost 1 base and the V segment lost 2 bases, leaving 8 bases of the junction unmatched. The CDR3 spans 16 residues.

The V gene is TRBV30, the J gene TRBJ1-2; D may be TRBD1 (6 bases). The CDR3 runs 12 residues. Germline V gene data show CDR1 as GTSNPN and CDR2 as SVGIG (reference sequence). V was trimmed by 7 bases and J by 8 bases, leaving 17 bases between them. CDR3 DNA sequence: TGTGCCTTCGCGGGCAGGGGTAGCGGCTACACCTTC. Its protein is CAFAGRGSGYTF.

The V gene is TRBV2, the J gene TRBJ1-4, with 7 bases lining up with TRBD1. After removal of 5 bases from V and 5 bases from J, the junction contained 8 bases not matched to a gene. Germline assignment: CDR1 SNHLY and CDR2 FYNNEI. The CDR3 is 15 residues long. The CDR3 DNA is TGTGCCAGCAGTTCCTGGGGGACAGAAAATGAAAAACTGTTTTTT. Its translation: CASSSWGTENEKLFF.

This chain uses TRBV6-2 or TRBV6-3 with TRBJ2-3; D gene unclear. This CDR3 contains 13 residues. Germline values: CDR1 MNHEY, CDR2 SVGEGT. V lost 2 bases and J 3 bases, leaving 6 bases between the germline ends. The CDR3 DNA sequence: TGTGCCAGCAGTTACCCCTTTACAGATACGCAGTATTTT. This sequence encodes CASSYPFTDTQYF.

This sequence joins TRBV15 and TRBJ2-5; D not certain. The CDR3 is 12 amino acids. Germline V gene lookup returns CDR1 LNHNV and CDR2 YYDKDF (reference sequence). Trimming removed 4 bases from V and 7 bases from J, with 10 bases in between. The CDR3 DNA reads TGTGCCACCAGCACCGTTTCGGGGACCCAGTACTTC. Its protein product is CATSTVSGTQYF. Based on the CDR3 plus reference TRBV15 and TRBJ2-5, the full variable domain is DAMVIQNPRYQVTQFGKPVTLSCSQTLNHNVMYWYQQKSSQAPKLLFHYYDKDFNNEADTPDNFQSRRPNTSFCFLDIRSPGLGDTAMYLCATSTVSGTQYFGPGTRLLVL.

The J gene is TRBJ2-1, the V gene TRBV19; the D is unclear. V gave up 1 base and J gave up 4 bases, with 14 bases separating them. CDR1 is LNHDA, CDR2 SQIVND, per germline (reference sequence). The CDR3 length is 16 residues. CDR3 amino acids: CASSIGAGLGYNEQFF. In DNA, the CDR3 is TGTGCCAGTAGTATAGGGGCAGGTCTGGGATACAATGAGCAGTTCTTC.

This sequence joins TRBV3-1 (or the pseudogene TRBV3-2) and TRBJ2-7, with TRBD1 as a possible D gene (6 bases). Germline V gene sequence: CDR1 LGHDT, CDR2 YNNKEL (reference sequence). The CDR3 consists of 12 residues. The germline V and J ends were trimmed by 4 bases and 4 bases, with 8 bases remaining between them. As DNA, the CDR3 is TGTGCCAGCAGCCGAGGGGGATACGAGCAGTACTTC. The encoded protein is CASSRGGYEQYF.

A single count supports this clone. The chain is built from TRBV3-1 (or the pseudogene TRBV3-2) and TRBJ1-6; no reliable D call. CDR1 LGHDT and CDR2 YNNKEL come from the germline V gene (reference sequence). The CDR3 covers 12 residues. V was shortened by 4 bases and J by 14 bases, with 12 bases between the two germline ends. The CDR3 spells CASSPGPLSLHF. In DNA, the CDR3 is TGTGCCAGCAGCCCGGGCCCACTTTCCCTCCACTTT.

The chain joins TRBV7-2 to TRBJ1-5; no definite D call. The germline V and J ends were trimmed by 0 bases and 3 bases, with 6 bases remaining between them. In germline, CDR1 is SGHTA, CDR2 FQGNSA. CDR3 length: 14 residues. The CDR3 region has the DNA TGTGCCAGCAGCTTAGCGTTAGTCAATCAGCCCCAGCATTTT. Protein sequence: CASSLALVNQPQHF.

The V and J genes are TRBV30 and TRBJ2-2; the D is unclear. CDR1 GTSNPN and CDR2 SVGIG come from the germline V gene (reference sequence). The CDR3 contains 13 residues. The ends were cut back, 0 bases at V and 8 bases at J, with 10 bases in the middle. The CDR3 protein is CAWSVLQGGELFF. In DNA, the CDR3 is TGTGCCTGGAGTGTATTGCAAGGAGGGGAGCTGTTTTTT.

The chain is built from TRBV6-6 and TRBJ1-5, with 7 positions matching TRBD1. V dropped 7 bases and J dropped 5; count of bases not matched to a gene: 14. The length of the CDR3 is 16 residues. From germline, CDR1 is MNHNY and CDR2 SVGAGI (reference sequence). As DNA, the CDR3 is TGTGCCAGCACACGGCGGGTCAGGGGGGACTATCAGCCCCAGCATTTT. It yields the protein CASTRRVRGDYQPQHF.

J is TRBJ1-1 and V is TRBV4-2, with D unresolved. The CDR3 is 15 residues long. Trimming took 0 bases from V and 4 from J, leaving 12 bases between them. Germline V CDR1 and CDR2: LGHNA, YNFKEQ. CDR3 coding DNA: TGTGCCAGCAGCCAAGAGGGAGAAGGGTTCACTGAAGCTTTCTTT. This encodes CASSQEGEGFTEAFF.